The next 19 T cell receptor beta chains were all read from a single sample in a study of blood T cells in healthy people across ages (dated by TCRdb to the mid-2010s). Library creation used 5' RACE. The sequencer was an Illumina HiSeq 2500. A second about 7 to 12 cycle PCR used a sample-barcoded 5' primer and a J-beta primer mix. Using fastp at Q25 and MiXCR, TCRdb reprocessed the public reads and kept productive beta chains. Every entry covers one CDR3 protein and lists the most common genes and DNA from its rows. The sample records under 750,000 distinct CDR3 sequences, roughly 43% of which are singletons. Roughly 25% of the sample comes from the top ten. The sequenced material came from blood. The origin of the receptors is an elderly man in good health.

J is TRBJ1-2 and V is TRBV18, with TRBD1 matching 8 bases. CDR1 and CDR2 (germline): KGHSH, LQKENI. This CDR3 region has 16 residues. The ends lost 0 bases at V and 2 bases at J; junction bases unmatched: 5. CDR3 in DNA: TGTGCCAGCTCACCACCCAGACAGGGGTACAACTATGGCTACACCTTC. This codes for CASSPPRQGYNYGYTF.

Points on this clonotype: A much bigger clone sits one base away, suggesting this may be a read error. V is TRBV6-5 and J is TRBJ2-7; 7 bases fit TRBD2. The CDR3 contains 14 residues. With 4 bases clipped from V and 7 bases from J, the junction kept 10 bases outside the gene matches. The V gene's germline CDR1 is MNHEY and CDR2 SVGAGI. In DNA form, the CDR3 reads TGTGCCAGCAGTTCGTGGCGGGAGAGCAATGAGCAGTACTTC. Its protein is CASSSWRESNEQYF.

This clonotype was counted only a few times. The chain combines TRBV5-1 with TRBJ2-1; 11 nucleotides agree with TRBD2. This CDR3 has 15 residues. The J segment lost 10 bases and the V segment lost 5 bases, leaving 11 bases of the junction unmatched. From germline, CDR1 is SGHRS and CDR2 YFSETQ. The CDR3 DNA reads as TGCGCCAGCAGGCTGGGGACTAGCGGCCTCTCAGAGCAGTTCTTC. It yields the protein CASRLGTSGLSEQFF.

This clonotype came up a few times. The rearrangement links TRBV29-1 to TRBJ1-1; the D gene is possibly TRBD1 (6 bases). The V end was cut by 7 bases, the J end by 1 base, with 10 bases between. Germline CDR1 reads SQVTM; CDR2 reads ANQGSEA. The CDR3 sequence is 12 residues long. The CDR3 protein is CSAKGGNTEAFF. DNA of the CDR3: TGCAGCGCTAAAGGGGGGAACACTGAAGCTTTCTTT.

This clonotype turned up a few times. The chain couples TRBV12-3 or TRBV12-4 to TRBJ1-4, with D hard to call. V lost 4 bases and J lost 4, with 10 bases in between. The CDR3 has 14 residues. The CDR3 region is CASSYWTDNEKLFF. The CDR3 coding sequence is TGTGCCAGCAGTTACTGGACGGATAATGAAAAACTGTTTTTT.

The DNA of the CDR3 is TGTGCCAGCAGCGTAAGGGGGGCGTACAATGAGCAGTTCTTC. Translated, it gives CASSVRGAYNEQFF. The chain employs TRBV13 and TRBJ2-1; D is possibly TRBD1 or TRBD2 (6 bases each). The V end lost 5 bases, the J end lost 4 bases, and 12 bases lay between the germline ends. The V gene's germline CDR1 is PRHDT and CDR2 FYEKMQ (reference sequence). The CDR3 loop spans 14 amino acids.

This chain joins TRBV28 and TRBJ2-3, with 10 bases aligning to TRBD2. This CDR3 spans 16 amino acids. In germline, CDR1 is MDHEN, CDR2 SYDVKM. Unmatched junction bases numbered 6, after V lost 4 bases and J lost 2 bases. The CDR3 DNA follows: TGTGCCAGCAGTTCCGCCGGGACTAGCGACACAGATACGCAGTATTTT. Translated: CASSSAGTSDTDTQYF.

The table lists this clonotype with a few counts. The chain combines TRBV20-1 with TRBJ2-7; maybe TRBD2 (6 bases). The CDR3 has 14 amino acids. Trimming left V 6 bases short and J 0 bases short, with 15 bases between. Germline V lookup: CDR1 DFQATT, CDR2 SNEGSKA (reference sequence). The CDR3 loop reads CSAAGLSSSYEQYF. The CDR3 bases are TGCAGTGCGGCGGGACTGTCAAGCTCCTACGAGCAGTACTTC.

The chain couples TRBV6-1 to TRBJ2-5; TRBD2 agrees at 12 bases. Germline CDR1 is MNHNS and CDR2 is SASEGT. The V gene end was trimmed by 2 bases and the J gene end by 2 bases; junction bases not matched to a gene: 6. The CDR3 loop spans 17 amino acids. The CDR3 DNA reads as TGTGCCAGCAGTGAACTAGCGGGGGGGGGGGTACAAGAGACCCAGTACTTC. Protein sequence: CASSELAGGGVQETQYF.

This clonotype has a handful of counts. V gene TRBV4-1 combines with J gene TRBJ2-7, with D unclear. Germline V gives CDR1 MGHRA, CDR2 YSYEKL. This CDR3 has 13 residues. V was cut by 0 bases and J by 4 bases, with 7 bases left in between. In DNA form, the CDR3 reads TGCGCCAGCAGCCAAGATGATAGATACGAGCAGTACTTC. Encoded protein: CASSQDDRYEQYF.

Comments on this clonotype: One end of the junction is discordant with germline, which a read error may explain. The chain couples TRBV6-2 or TRBV6-3 to TRBJ2-7; D is unclear. The CDR3 is 16 residues long. Germline CDR1 reads MNHEY; CDR2 reads SVGEGT. CDR3 in amino acids: CTSSYPLGSTTYEQYF. The CDR3 coding sequence is TGTACCAGCAGTTACCCCCTGGGTAGCACGACCTACGAGCAGTACTTC.

This clonotype was seen repeatedly, ten times or more. The rearrangement joins TRBV7-9 to TRBJ2-7; the match to TRBD1 covers 10 bases. The trim removed 5 bases at V and 2 bases at J, leaving 3 bases unmatched. This CDR3 region has 14 residues. CDR1 is SEHNR and CDR2 is FQNEAQ in the germline V gene (reference sequence). The CDR3 nucleotides read TGTGCCAGCAGCCCGGGACAGGGGCCCTACGAGCAGTACTTC. Amino acid sequence: CASSPGQGPYEQYF.

CDR3 bases: TGCAGCGTCGCCGGCACAGGGTATGGCTACACCTTC. Protein product: CSVAGTGYGYTF. V usage is TRBV29-1 and J usage is TRBJ1-2, with D maybe TRBD1 (6 bases). CDR3 size: 12 residues. The V and J ends lost 6 bases and 5 bases respectively, with 13 bases between them. The germline V gene has CDR1 SQVTM and CDR2 ANQGSEA. The full variable domain, rest sourced from reference TRBV29-1 and TRBJ1-2, is SAVISQKPSRDICQRGTSLTIQCQVDSQVTMMFWYRQQPGQSLTLIATANQGSEATYESGFVIDKFPISRPNLTFSTLTVSNMSPEDSSIYLCSVAGTGYGYTFGSGTRLTVV.

Note on this clonotype: One junction end does not reproduce the germline sequence, and a read error may be involved. This rearrangement joins TRBV10-3 to TRBJ2-1; 7 nucleotides line up with TRBD2. The CDR3 is 13 amino acids. Germline loops: CDR1 ENHRY, CDR2 SYGVKD. Here the CDR3 reads CAISGGLGNELFF. The CDR3 DNA follows: TGTGCCATCAGTGGTGGACTAGGGAATGAGCTGTTCTTC.

There are a few counts of this clonotype. The V and J genes are TRBV24-1 and TRBJ2-4, with D tentatively TRBD1 or TRBD2 (5 bases each). The V end was cut by 4 bases, the J end by 3 bases, with 15 bases between. Germline assignment: CDR1 KGHDR and CDR2 SFDVKD. This CDR3 comprises 16 residues. The CDR3 DNA follows: TGTGCCACCAGTGACGGGGCAGGGAAGGGCAAAAACATTCAGTACTTC. Amino acid sequence: CATSDGAGKGKNIQYF.

The CDR3 loop is CSAGGGLAGGQYEQYF. The CDR3, as DNA: TGCAGTGCTGGGGGGGGGCTAGCGGGAGGGCAATACGAGCAGTACTTC. The chain carries TRBV20-1 and TRBJ2-7; TRBD2 agrees at 12 bases. Trimming at V came to 5 bases and at J to 4 bases, leaving 12 bases not matched to a gene. Germline-derived CDR1 and CDR2 are DFQATT and SNEGSKA (reference sequence). The CDR3 loop spans 16 amino acids.

This clonotype was found a few times. The chain joins TRBV7-2 to TRBJ2-1; 8 bases match TRBD2. V dropped 2 bases and J dropped 9; count of bases not matched to a gene: 12. This CDR3 spans 16 amino acids. Germline lookup yields CDR1 SGHTA and CDR2 FQGNSA. The CDR3 here is CASSLSSGGGKIEQFF. The CDR3 region has the DNA TGTGCCAGCAGCTTATCTTCCGGGGGGGGTAAAATTGAGCAGTTCTTC.

The chain combines TRBV3-1 with TRBJ1-2, with 8 bases aligning to TRBD1. CDR3 size: 14 residues. Trimming at V came to 7 bases and at J to 4 bases, leaving 8 bases not matched to a gene. Germline V gene data show CDR1 as LGHDT and CDR2 as YNNKEL (reference sequence). The CDR3 reads CASTPGRGLYGYTF. The CDR3 region has the DNA TGTGCCAGCACCCCGGGCAGGGGGCTCTATGGCTACACCTTC. The full variable domain, rest sourced from reference TRBV3-1 and TRBJ1-2, is DTAVSQTPKYLVTQMGNDKSIKCEQNLGHDTMYWYKQDSKKFLKIMFSYNNKELIINETVPNRFSPKSPDKAHLNLHINSLELGDSAVYFCASTPGRGLYGYTFGSGTRLTVV.

This clonotype has more than one count but fewer than ten. V and J are TRBV29-1 and TRBJ1-1; no firm D call. Germline V gene data show CDR1 as SQVTM and CDR2 as ANQGSEA. The CDR3 is 14 amino acids. Between the trimmed V and J ends, which lost 5 bases and 2 bases, there was a span of 15 bases. The DNA for the CDR3 is TGCAGCGTTAGTATCCAGACTTCCAACACTGAAGCTTTCTTT. It specifies CSVSIQTSNTEAFF.